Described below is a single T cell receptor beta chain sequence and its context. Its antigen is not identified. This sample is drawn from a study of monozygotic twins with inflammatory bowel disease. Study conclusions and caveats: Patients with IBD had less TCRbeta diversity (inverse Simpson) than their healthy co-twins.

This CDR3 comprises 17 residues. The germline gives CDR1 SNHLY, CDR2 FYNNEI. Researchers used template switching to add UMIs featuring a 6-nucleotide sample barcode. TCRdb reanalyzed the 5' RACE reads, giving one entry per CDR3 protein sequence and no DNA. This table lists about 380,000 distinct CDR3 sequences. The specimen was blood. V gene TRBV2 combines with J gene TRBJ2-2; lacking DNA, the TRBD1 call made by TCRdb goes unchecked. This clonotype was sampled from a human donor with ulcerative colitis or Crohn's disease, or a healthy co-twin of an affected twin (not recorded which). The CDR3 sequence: CASSDLAGAVNTGELFF. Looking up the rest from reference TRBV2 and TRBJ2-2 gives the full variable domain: EPEVTQTPSHQVTQMGQEVILRCVPISNHLYFYWYRQILGQKVEFLVSFYNNEISEKSEIFDDQFSVERPDGSNFTLKIRSTKLEDSAMYFCASSDLAGAVNTGELFFGEGSRLTVL.